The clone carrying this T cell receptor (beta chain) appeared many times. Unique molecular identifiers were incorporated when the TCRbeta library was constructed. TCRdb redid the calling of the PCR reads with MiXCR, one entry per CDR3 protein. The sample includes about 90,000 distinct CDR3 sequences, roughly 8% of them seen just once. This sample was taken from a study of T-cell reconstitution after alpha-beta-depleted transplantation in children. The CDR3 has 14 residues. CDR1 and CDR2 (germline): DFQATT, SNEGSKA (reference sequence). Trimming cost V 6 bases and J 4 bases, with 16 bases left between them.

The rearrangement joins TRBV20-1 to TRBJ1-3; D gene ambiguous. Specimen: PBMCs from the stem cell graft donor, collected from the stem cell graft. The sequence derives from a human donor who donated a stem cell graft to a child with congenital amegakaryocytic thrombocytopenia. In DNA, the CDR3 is TGCAGTGCGGCTGAAAATCCGGGGGGAAACACCATATATTTT. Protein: CSAAENPGGNTIYF.